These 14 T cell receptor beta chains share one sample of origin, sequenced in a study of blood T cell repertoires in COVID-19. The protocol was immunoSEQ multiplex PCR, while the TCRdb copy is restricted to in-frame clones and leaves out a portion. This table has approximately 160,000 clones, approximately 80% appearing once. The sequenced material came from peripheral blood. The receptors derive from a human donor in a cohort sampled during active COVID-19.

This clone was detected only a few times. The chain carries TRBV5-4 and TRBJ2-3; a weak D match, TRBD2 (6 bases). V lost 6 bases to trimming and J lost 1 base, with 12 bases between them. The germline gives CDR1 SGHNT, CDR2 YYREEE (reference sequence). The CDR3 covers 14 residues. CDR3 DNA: TGTGCCAGCACCAGAGAGCGGGGCACAGATACGCAGTATTTT. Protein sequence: CASTRERGTDTQYF. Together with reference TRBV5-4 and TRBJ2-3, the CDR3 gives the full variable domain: ETGVTQSPTHLIKTRGQQVTLRCSSQSGHNTVSWYQQALGQGPQFIFQYYREEENGRGNFPPRFSGLQFPNYSSELNVNALELDDSALYLCASTRERGTDTQYFGPGTRLTVL.

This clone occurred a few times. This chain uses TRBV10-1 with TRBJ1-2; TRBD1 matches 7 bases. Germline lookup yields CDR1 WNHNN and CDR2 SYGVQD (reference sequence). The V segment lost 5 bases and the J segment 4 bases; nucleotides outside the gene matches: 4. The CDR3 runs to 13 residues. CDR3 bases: TGCGCCAGCAGTCGGACAGGATTCTATGGCTACACCTTC. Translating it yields CASSRTGFYGYTF.

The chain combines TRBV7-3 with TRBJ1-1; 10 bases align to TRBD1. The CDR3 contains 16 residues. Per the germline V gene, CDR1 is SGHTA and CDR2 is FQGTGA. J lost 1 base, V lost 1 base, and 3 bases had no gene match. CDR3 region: CASSLKGQGQNTEAFF. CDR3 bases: TGTGCCAGCAGCTTAAAGGGACAGGGGCAGAACACTGAAGCTTTCTTT.

The CDR3 DNA reads TGTGCCAGCAATGCACTAGCGGGAGGGCCCTACGAGCAGTACTTC. It specifies CASNALAGGPYEQYF. V is TRBV2 and J is TRBJ2-7, with 13 bases lining up with TRBD2. V shed 7 bases and J 2 bases; nucleotides not matched to a gene: 5. The CDR3 consists of 15 residues. Per the germline V gene, CDR1 is SNHLY and CDR2 is FYNNEI.

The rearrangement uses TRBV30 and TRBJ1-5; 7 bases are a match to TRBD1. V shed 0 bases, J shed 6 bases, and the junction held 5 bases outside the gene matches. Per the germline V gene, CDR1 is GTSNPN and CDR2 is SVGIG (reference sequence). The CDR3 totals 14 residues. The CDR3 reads CAWSVRGGGQPQHF. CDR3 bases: TGTGCCTGGAGTGTACGAGGGGGCGGTCAGCCCCAGCATTTT.

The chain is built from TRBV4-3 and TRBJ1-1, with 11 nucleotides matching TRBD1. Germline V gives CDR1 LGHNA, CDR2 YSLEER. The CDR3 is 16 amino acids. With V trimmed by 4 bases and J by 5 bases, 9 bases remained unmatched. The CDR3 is CASSLGQGAGGTEAFF. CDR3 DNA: TGCGCCAGCAGCCTCGGACAGGGGGCGGGGGGAACTGAAGCTTTCTTT.

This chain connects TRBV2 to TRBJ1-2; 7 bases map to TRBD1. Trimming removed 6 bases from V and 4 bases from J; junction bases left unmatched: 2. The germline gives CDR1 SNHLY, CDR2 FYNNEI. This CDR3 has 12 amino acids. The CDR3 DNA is TGTGCCAGCAGGGGACAGAGCTATGGCTACACCTTC. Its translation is CASRGQSYGYTF.

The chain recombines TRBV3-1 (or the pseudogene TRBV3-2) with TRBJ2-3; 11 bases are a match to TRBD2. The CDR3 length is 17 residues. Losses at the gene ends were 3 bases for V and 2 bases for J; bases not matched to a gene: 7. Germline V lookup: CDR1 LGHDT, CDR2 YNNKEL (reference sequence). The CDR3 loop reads CASSQGMGLADTDTQYF. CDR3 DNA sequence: TGTGCCAGCAGCCAGGGCATGGGACTAGCGGACACAGATACGCAGTATTTT.

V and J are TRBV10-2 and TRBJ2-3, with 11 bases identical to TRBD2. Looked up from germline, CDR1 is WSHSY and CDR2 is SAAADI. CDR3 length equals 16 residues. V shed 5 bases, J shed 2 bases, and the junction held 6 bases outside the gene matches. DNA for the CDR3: TGCGCCAGCAGTTTATTTAGCGGGGGGGACACAGATACGCAGTATTTT. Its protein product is CASSLFSGGDTDTQYF.

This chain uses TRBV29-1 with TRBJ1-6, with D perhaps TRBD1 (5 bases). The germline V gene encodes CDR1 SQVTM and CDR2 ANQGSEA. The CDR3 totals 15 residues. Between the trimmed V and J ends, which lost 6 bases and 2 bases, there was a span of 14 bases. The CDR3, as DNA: TGCAGCGTCCGCCAGGGTGAAGCCTATAATTCACCCCTCCACTTT. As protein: CSVRQGEAYNSPLHF. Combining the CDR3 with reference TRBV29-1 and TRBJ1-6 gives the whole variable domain SAVISQKPSRDICQRGTSLTIQCQVDSQVTMMFWYRQQPGQSLTLIATANQGSEATYESGFVIDKFPISRPNLTFSTLTVSNMSPEDSSIYLCSVRQGEAYNSPLHFGNGTRLTVT.

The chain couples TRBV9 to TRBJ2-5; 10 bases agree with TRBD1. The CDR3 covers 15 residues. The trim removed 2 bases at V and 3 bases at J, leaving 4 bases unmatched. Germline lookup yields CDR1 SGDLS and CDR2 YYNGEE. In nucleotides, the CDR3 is TGTGCCAGCAGCGTCGACAGGGGGCTGGAAGAGACCCAGTACTTC. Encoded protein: CASSVDRGLEETQYF.

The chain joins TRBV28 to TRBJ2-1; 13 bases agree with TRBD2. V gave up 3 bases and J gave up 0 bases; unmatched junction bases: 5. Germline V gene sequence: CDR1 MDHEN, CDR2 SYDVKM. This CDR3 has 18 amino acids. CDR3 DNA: TGTGCCAGCAGTTTTAGACTAGCGGGGGGAAGCTCCTACAATGAGCAGTTCTTC. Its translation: CASSFRLAGGSSYNEQFF.

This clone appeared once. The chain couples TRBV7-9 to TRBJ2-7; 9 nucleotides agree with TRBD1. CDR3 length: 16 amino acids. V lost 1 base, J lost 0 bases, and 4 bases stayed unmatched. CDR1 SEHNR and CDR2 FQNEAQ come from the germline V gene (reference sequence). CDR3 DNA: TGTGCCAGCAGCTTAGAACAGGGGGCCCCCTCCTACGAGCAGTACTTC. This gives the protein CASSLEQGAPSYEQYF.

The CDR3 DNA sequence: TGTGCCAGCAGCTTGGCAGATAACCAAGAGACCCAGTACTTC. Encoded protein: CASSLADNQETQYF. The chain employs TRBV7-2 and TRBJ2-5, with unresolved D. CDR1 SGHTA and CDR2 FQGNSA come from the germline V gene. The CDR3 consists of 14 residues. With 3 bases removed from V and 0 bases from J, the gap between germline ends came to 8 bases.